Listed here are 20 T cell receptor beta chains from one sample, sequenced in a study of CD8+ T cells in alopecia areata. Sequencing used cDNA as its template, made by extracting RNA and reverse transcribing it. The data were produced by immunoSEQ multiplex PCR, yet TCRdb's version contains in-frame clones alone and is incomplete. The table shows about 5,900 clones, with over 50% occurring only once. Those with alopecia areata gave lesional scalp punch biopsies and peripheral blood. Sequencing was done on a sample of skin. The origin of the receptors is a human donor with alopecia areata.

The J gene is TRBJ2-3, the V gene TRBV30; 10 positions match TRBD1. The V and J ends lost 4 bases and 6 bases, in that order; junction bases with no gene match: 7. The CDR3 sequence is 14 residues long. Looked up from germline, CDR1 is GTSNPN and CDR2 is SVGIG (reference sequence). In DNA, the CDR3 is TGTGCCTGGACGAGGCGGGACAGGGGTGATACGCAGTATTTT. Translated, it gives CAWTRRDRGDTQYF.

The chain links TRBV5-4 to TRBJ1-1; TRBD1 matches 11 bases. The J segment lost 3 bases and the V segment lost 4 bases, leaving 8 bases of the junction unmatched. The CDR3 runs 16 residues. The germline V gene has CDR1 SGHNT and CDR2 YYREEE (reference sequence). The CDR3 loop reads CASSPGTGGKDTEAFF. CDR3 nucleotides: TGTGCCAGCAGCCCTGGGACAGGGGGAAAGGACACTGAAGCTTTCTTT.

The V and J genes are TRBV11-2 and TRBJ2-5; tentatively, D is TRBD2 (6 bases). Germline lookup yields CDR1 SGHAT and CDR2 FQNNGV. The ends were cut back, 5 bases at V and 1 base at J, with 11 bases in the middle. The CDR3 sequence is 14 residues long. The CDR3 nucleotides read TGTGCCAGCAGCCCCCAGCGGGCCCAAGAGACCCAGTACTTC. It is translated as CASSPQRAQETQYF. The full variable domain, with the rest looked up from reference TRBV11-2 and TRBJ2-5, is EAGVAQSPRYKIIEKRQSVAFWCNPISGHATLYWYQQILGQGPKLLIQFQNNGVVDDSQLPKDRFSAERLKGVDSTLKIQPAKLEDSAVYLCASSPQRAQETQYFGPGTRLLVL.

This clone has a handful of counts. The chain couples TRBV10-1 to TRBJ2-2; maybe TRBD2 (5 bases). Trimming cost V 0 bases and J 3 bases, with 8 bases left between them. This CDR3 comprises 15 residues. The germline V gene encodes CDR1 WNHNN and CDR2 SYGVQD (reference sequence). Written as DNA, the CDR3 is TGCGCCAGCAGTGAGTCGGGGAGCGACACCGGGGAGCTGTTTTTT. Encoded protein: CASSESGSDTGELFF.

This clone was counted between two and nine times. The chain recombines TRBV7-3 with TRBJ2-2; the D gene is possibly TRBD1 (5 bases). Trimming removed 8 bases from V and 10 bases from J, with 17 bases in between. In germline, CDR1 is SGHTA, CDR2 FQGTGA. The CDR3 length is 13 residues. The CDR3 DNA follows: TGTGCCAGCTCCCAGGGTGGGGCACAGGAGCTGTTTTTT. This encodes CASSQGGAQELFF.

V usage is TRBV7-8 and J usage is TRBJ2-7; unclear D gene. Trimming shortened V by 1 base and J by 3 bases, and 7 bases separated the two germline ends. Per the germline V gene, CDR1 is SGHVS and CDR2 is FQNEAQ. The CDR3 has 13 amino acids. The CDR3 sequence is CASSLDTLYEQYF. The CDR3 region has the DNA TGTGCCAGCAGCTTAGATACACTCTACGAGCAGTACTTC.

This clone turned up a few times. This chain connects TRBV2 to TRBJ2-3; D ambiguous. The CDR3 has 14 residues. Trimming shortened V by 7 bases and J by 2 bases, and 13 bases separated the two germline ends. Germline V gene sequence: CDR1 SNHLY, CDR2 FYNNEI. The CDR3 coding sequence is TGTGCCAGCAAATCCAGCCTAAACACAGATACGCAGTATTTT. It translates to CASKSSLNTDTQYF.

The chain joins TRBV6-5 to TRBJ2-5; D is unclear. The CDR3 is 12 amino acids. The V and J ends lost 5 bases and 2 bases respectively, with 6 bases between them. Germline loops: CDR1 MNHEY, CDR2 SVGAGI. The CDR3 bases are TGTGCCAGCAGTCACAGTCAAGAGACCCAGTACTTC. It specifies CASSHSQETQYF.

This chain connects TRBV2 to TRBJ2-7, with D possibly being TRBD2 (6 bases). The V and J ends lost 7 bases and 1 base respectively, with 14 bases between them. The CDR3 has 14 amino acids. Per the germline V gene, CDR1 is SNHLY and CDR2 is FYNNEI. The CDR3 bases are TGTGCCAGCACCCTTAAGGCGGGGTCCTACGAGCAGTACTTC. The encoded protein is CASTLKAGSYEQYF.

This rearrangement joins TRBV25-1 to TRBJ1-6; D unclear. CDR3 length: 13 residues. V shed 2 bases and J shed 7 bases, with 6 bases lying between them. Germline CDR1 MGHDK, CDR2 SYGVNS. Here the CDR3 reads CASSEHMNSPLHF. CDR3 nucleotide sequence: TGTGCCAGCAGTGAACACATGAATTCACCCCTCCACTTT.

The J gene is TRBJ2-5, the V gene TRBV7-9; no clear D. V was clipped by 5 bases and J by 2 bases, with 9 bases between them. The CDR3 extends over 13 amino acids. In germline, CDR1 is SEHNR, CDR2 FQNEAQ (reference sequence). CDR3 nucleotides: TGTGCCAGCAGCGTTAAGGATCAAGAGACCCAGTACTTC. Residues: CASSVKDQETQYF.

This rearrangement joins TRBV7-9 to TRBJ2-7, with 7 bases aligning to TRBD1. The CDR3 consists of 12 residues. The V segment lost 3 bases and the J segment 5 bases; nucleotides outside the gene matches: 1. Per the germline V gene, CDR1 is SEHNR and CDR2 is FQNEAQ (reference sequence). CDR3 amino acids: CASSFTGDEQYF. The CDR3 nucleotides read TGTGCCAGCAGCTTCACAGGGGACGAGCAGTACTTC.

CDR3 nucleotides: TGTGCCAGCAGCCCTCGGGGCAGGCGGCATCTTAAAACGGACAATGAGCAGTTCTTC. It is translated as CASSPRGRRHLKTDNEQFF. The genes are TRBV7-9 and TRBJ2-1; D possibly uses TRBD1 or TRBD2 (5 bases each). Germline loops: CDR1 SEHNR, CDR2 FQNEAQ (reference sequence). The V and J ends lost 5 bases and 5 bases respectively, with 28 bases between them. The CDR3 spans 19 residues.

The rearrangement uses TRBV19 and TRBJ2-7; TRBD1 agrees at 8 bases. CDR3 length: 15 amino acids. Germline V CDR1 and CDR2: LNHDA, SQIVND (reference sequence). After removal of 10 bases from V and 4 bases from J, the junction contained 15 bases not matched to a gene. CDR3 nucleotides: TGTGCCACCCAATCCTCGGGACAGGCACTTTACGAGCAGTACTTC. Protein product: CATQSSGQALYEQYF.

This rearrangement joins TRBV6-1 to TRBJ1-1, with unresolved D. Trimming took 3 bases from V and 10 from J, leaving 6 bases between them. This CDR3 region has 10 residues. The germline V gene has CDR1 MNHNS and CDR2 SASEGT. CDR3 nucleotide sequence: TGTGCCAGCAGTGACACCGCAGCTTTCTTT. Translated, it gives CASSDTAAFF.

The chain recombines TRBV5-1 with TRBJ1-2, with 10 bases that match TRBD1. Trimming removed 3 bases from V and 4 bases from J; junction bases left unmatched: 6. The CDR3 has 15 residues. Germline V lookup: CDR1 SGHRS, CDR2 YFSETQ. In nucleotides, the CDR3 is TGCGCCAGCAGCTCGGACAGGGGGTTAGGCTATGGCTACACCTTC. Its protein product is CASSSDRGLGYGYTF.

For the CDR3, the DNA is TGTGCCAGCAGCTCTGGACTAGCGGGGGGGCGAGTCGGGGAGCTGTTTTTT. It encodes CASSSGLAGGRVGELFF. The chain links TRBV5-4 to TRBJ2-2, with 15 bases identical to TRBD2. Per germline, CDR1 SGHNT and CDR2 YYREEE (reference sequence). V lost 3 bases, J lost 7 bases, and 7 bases stayed unmatched. The CDR3 is 17 residues long. The full variable domain, its missing parts supplied by reference TRBV5-4 and TRBJ2-2, is ETGVTQSPTHLIKTRGQQVTLRCSSQSGHNTVSWYQQALGQGPQFIFQYYREEENGRGNFPPRFSGLQFPNYSSELNVNALELDDSALYLCASSSGLAGGRVGELFFGEGSRLTVL.

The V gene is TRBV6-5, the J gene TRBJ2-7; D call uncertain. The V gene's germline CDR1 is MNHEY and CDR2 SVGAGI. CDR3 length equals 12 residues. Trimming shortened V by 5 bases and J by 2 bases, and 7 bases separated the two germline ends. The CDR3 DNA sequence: TGTGCCAGCAGTACCGACACCTACGAGCAGTACTTC. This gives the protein CASSTDTYEQYF.

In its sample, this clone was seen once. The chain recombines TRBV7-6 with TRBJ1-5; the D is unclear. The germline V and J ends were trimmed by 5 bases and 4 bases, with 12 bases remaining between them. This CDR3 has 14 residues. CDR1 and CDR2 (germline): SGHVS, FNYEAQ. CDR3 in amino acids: CASSPGPTNQPQHF. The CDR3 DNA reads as TGTGCCAGCAGCCCCGGACCCACGAATCAGCCCCAGCATTTT.

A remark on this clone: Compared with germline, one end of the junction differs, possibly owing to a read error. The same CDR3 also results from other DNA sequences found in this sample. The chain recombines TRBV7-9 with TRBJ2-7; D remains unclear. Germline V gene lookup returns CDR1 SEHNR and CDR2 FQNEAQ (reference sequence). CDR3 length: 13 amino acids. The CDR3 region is CASIRSNGYEQYF. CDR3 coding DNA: TGTGCTAGCATAAGGTCGAACGGCTACGAGCAGTACTTC.